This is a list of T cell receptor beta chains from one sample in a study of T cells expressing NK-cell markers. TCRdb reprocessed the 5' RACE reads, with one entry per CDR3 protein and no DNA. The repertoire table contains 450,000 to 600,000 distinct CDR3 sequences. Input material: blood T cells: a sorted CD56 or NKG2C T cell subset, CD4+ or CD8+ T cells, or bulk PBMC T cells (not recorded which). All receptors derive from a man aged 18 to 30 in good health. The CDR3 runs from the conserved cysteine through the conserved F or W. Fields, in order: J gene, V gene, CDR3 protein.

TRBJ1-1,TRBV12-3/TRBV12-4,CASSITYRASDTEAFF
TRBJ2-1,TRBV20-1,CSARDISTSGRYNEQFF
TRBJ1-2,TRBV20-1,CSASPRGLDGYTF
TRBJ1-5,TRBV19,CASSTNTIQGPNQPQHF
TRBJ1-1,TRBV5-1,CASSLATLDGVAFF
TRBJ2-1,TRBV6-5,CATSLTSGTFNEQFF
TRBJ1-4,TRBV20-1,CSARSHRAGEKLFF
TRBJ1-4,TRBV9,CASSVLGGAEKLFF
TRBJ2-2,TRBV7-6,CASSFSGTGGELFF
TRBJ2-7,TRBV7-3,CASSTQGLGHYEQYF
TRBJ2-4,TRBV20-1,CSAYRLETAKNIQYF
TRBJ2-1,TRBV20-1,CSAPHPGTGDPEQFF
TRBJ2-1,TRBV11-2,CASCDLSYEQFF
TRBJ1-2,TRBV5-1,CASSLEARARGYTF
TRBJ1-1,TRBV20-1,CSARRRSLQNTEAFF
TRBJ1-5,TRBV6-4,CASSDGGGQDQPQHF
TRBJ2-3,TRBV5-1,CASSLRPRSGTDTQYF
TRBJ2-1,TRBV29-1,CSVDLSGMYNEQFF
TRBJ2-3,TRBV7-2,CASSPRRASNTDTQYF